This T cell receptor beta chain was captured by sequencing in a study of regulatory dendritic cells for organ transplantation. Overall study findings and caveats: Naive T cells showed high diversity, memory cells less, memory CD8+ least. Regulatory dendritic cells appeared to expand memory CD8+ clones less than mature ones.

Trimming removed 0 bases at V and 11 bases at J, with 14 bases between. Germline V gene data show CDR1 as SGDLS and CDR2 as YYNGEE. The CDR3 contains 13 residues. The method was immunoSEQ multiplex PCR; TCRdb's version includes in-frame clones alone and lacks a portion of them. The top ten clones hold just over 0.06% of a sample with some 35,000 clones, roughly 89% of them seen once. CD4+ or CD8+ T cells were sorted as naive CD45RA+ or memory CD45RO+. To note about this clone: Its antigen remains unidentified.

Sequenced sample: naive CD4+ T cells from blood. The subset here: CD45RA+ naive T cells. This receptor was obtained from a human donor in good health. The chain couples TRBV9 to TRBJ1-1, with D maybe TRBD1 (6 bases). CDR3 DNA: TGTGCCAGCAGCGTAGAACCAGGACAGAAGGCTTTCTTT. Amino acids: CASSVEPGQKAFF.